These 8 T cell receptor beta chains were sequenced from one sample in a study of blood T cell repertoires in COVID-19. The assay was immunoSEQ multiplex PCR, and TCRdb's table has in-frame clones only and misses some. The top ten clones hold roughly 5.6% of a sample with roughly 200,000 clones, around nine tenths of them seen once. Sequencing was done on a sample of peripheral blood. The receptors here all came from a man aged 40-55 years with active or convalescent COVID-19.

The genes are TRBV5-8 and TRBJ1-2, with 10 bases fitting TRBD1. The germline V gene has CDR1 SGHTS and CDR2 YDEGEE. The CDR3 spans 14 residues. Trimming took 0 bases from V and 7 from J; bases not matched to a gene: 3. CDR3 in amino acids: CASSLGQGASGYTF. CDR3 DNA: TGTGCCAGCAGCTTGGGACAGGGGGCAAGTGGCTACACCTTC. Looking up the rest from reference TRBV5-8 and TRBJ1-2 gives the full variable domain: EAGVTQSPTHLIKTRGQQATLRCSPISGHTSVYWYQQALGLGLQFLLWYDEGEERNRGNFPPRFSGRQFPNYSSELNVNALELEDSALYLCASSLGQGASGYTFGSGTRLTVV.

This chain connects TRBV6-6 to TRBJ1-1, with 9 bases aligning to TRBD1. The CDR3 is 15 amino acids. Germline V gene lookup returns CDR1 MNHNY and CDR2 SVGAGI (reference sequence). The junction had 6 bases not matched to a gene; V was cut back by 4 bases and J by 3 bases. The CDR3 is CASSFPGQGDTEAFF. The CDR3 coding sequence is TGTGCCAGCAGTTTTCCGGGACAGGGCGACACTGAAGCTTTCTTT.

Written as DNA, the CDR3 is TGTGCCAGCAGTTACCAAGTACGACAGAGGAACACTGAAGCTTTCTTT. Amino acids: CASSYQVRQRNTEAFF. V gene TRBV6-5 combines with J gene TRBJ1-1; tentatively, D is TRBD1 (5 bases). CDR1 and CDR2 from the germline V gene are MNHEY and SVGAGI. V was clipped by 2 bases and J by 1 base, with 14 bases between them. CDR3 length equals 16 residues.

This chain joins TRBV11-2 and TRBJ2-5, with a tentative D call TRBD2 (5 bases). The germline V and J ends were trimmed by 0 bases and 2 bases, with 10 bases remaining between them. Germline assignment: CDR1 SGHAT and CDR2 FQNNGV. The CDR3 spans 15 residues. Written as DNA, the CDR3 is TGTGCCAGCAGCTTAGATGGACGGGATCAAGAGACCCAGTACTTC. It encodes CASSLDGRDQETQYF.

The chain has TRBV7-8 and TRBJ2-2; 11 bases align to TRBD2. Germline V CDR1 and CDR2: SGHVS, FQNEAQ. V was pared by 3 bases and J by 6 bases, with 6 bases of the junction left unmatched. The CDR3 loop spans 16 amino acids. The CDR3 sequence: CASSFQLAGVAGELFF. CDR3 sequence (DNA): TGTGCCAGCAGCTTTCAACTAGCGGGAGTGGCCGGGGAGCTGTTTTTT.

The V call is TRBV3-1 (or the pseudogene TRBV3-2), the J call TRBJ1-5; TRBD1 matches at 7 bases. V gave up 3 bases and J gave up 7 bases; unmatched junction bases: 6. Germline V gene data show CDR1 as LGHDT and CDR2 as YNNKEL (reference sequence). This CDR3 region has 14 residues. CDR3 loop: CASSHDRVGQPQHF. As DNA, the CDR3 is TGTGCCAGCAGCCACGACAGGGTAGGACAGCCCCAGCATTTT.

CDR3: CASSIRGGSTIEAFF. CDR3 nucleotide sequence: TGTGCCAGTAGTATTCGCGGTGGCAGTACTATTGAAGCTTTCTTT. This sequence joins TRBV19 and TRBJ1-1; no definite D call. The CDR3 extends over 15 amino acids. Trimming took off 3 bases at V and 7 bases at J, with 18 bases between the two ends. Per the germline V gene, CDR1 is LNHDA and CDR2 is SQIVND (reference sequence).

The genes are TRBV9 and TRBJ1-1; 8 bases agree with TRBD1. This CDR3 region has 15 residues. Germline V CDR1 and CDR2: SGDLS, YYNGEE. J lost 5 bases, V lost 0 bases, and 6 bases had no gene match. In nucleotides, the CDR3 is TGTGCCAGCAGCGTAGCGACAGGGGCGGTAACTGAAGCTTTCTTT. Translation: CASSVATGAVTEAFF.